This TCR beta chain was identified during a study of blood T cell repertoires in COVID-19. V lost 1 base to trimming and J lost 6 bases, with 8 bases between them. The CDR3 is made up of 13 amino acids. Germline-derived CDR1 and CDR2 are SEHNR and FQNEAQ (reference sequence). Using immunoSEQ multiplex PCR, the repertoire was profiled, and TCRdb retains in-frame clones only, with some absent. The repertoire holds under 450,000 clones, with approximately 87% as singletons. Symptom resolution, clearance, or two negative PCRs marked donors in Cohort 3 as recovered. The chain couples TRBV7-9 to TRBJ2-3; D unclear. The clonotype comes from a man aged 30-40 years who had recovered from COVID-19. Sequenced input: PBMCs or T cells enriched from blood (not recorded which). CDR3 amino acids: CASSLVEPDTQYF. The CDR3 DNA reads as TGTGCCAGCAGCTTAGTGGAGCCTGATACGCAGTATTTT.